The 20 T cell receptor beta chains in this list originate from one sample, sequenced in a study of T cells in Graves' hyperthyroidism and ophthalmopathy. Amplified TCR beta CDR3 regions came from RNA transcripts. HTBI primers were the set used in a first-round RT-PCR of the TCR CDR3. MiXCR, run by TCRdb on the multiplex PCR reads, gives a single entry per CDR3 protein. The repertoire has almost 600,000 distinct CDR3 sequences, under 60% of them found once; the top ten carry roughly 8.2%. The sequenced sample consisted of peripheral blood or thyroid tissue (not recorded which). These TCRs come from a woman aged 18-29 years with Graves' hyperthyroidism.

A word on this clonotype: This sequence may be a read error, since a much larger clone differs from it by one base. The chain uses TRBV6-6 and TRBJ2-2; 8 bases are shared with TRBD1. This CDR3 has 17 amino acids. Germline lookup yields CDR1 MNHNY and CDR2 SVGAGI (reference sequence). The DNA of the CDR3 is TGTGCCAGCAGTTTGGCCAGGGGGCTGTATGACACCGGGGAGCTGCTTTTT. Translation: CASSLARGLYDTGELLF.

This clonotype has at least ten counts. The rearrangement uses TRBV2 and TRBJ2-7; D possibly corresponds to TRBD1 (5 bases). Germline loops: CDR1 SNHLY, CDR2 FYNNEI. The CDR3 has 12 amino acids. V lost 5 bases, J lost 2 bases, and 7 bases lay in between. The CDR3: CASSPTAYEQYF. CDR3 bases: TGTGCCAGCAGTCCGACAGCCTACGAGCAGTACTTC. Combining the CDR3 with reference TRBV2 and TRBJ2-7 gives the whole variable domain EPEVTQTPSHQVTQMGQEVILRCVPISNHLYFYWYRQILGQKVEFLVSFYNNEISEKSEIFDDQFSVERPDGSNFTLKIRSTKLEDSAMYFCASSPTAYEQYFGPGTRLTVT.

This clonotype appeared a few times. The chain carries TRBV15 and TRBJ1-2, with D possibly matching TRBD1 (6 bases). Trimming stripped 3 bases from V and 7 bases from J, with 18 bases between. The V gene's germline CDR1 is LNHNV and CDR2 YYDKDF (reference sequence). The CDR3 length is 15 residues. The CDR3 loop reads CATSSLGTGLLGYTF. The CDR3 bases are TGTGCCACCAGCAGCTTGGGTACAGGGTTGCTTGGCTACACCTTC.

This chain uses TRBV19 with TRBJ2-7; 7 nucleotides agree with TRBD1. Germline values: CDR1 LNHDA, CDR2 SQIVND (reference sequence). The trim removed 3 bases at V and 0 bases at J, leaving 5 bases unmatched. The CDR3 covers 15 residues. The CDR3 loop is CASSIGTGASYEQYF. For the CDR3, the DNA is TGTGCCAGTAGTATTGGTACAGGGGCCTCCTACGAGCAGTACTTC.

The chain uses TRBV6-4 and TRBJ2-2; D perhaps matches TRBD2 (6 bases). CDR3 length equals 15 residues. The ends were cut back, 4 bases at V and 7 bases at J, with 16 bases in the middle. Per the germline V gene, CDR1 is MRHNA and CDR2 is SNTAGT. The CDR3 DNA reads TGTGCCAGCAGTGTGGGAACTCCGGGAGACGGGGAGCTGTTTTTT. It translates to CASSVGTPGDGELFF.

Ten or more counts support this clonotype. The gene calls are TRBV5-1 and TRBJ2-7; D not certain. Germline assignment: CDR1 SGHRS and CDR2 YFSETQ. This CDR3 has 11 residues. The V end lost 6 bases, the J end lost 5 bases, and 9 bases lay between the germline ends. CDR3: CASKGQDEQYF. In DNA, the CDR3 is TGCGCCAGCAAAGGCCAAGACGAGCAGTACTTC.

The table lists this clonotype with a few counts. V is TRBV7-2 and J is TRBJ2-3; unclear D gene. Trimming removed 0 bases from V and 6 bases from J, with 4 bases in between. The CDR3 is 12 amino acids. CDR1 is SGHTA, CDR2 FQGNSA, per germline. In DNA, the CDR3 is TGTGCCAGCAGCTTAGCCCCGGATACGCAGTATTTT. Protein sequence: CASSLAPDTQYF.

This clonotype has a count of ten or more. The rearrangement joins TRBV29-1 to TRBJ2-5, with 7 bases fitting TRBD2. Germline CDR1 reads SQVTM; CDR2 reads ANQGSEA. The CDR3 has 13 residues. Germline trimming cut 6 bases from V and 6 bases from J; bases unmatched to any gene: 10. CDR3 nucleotides: TGCAGCGTGGAGGCTAGCGGCCTCCAGACCCAGTACTTC. It yields the protein CSVEASGLQTQYF.

This clonotype was counted ten times or more. This chain links TRBV20-1 with TRBJ2-7; D tentatively fits TRBD1 or TRBD2 (5 bases each). Trimming stripped 3 bases from V and 4 bases from J, with 19 bases between. CDR3 length equals 15 residues. In germline, CDR1 is DFQATT, CDR2 SNEGSKA (reference sequence). In DNA, the CDR3 is TGCAGTGCTAGTGACCCTGGGGGATTGGCTTACGAGCAGTACTTC. The encoded protein is CSASDPGGLAYEQYF.

At least ten counts were recorded for this clonotype. The rearrangement links TRBV6-1 to TRBJ1-1; TRBD1 matches at 8 bases. This CDR3 spans 13 amino acids. Losses at the gene ends were 3 bases for V and 3 bases for J; bases not matched to a gene: 0. The germline CDR1 and CDR2 sequences are MNHNS and SASEGT. CDR3 DNA: TGTGCCAGCAGTGAGGACAGGGACACTGAAGCTTTCTTT. Its translation is CASSEDRDTEAFF.

This clonotype was counted at least ten times. The chain carries TRBV10-3 and TRBJ1-4; D not certain. Germline CDR1 ENHRY, CDR2 SYGVKD. The germline V and J ends were trimmed by 5 bases and 7 bases, with 11 bases remaining between them. This CDR3 region has 13 residues. In nucleotides, the CDR3 is TGTGCCATCAGTAGAAAGCCAGGTGAAAAACTGTTTTTT. Translation gives CAISRKPGEKLFF.

This rearrangement joins TRBV25-1 to TRBJ1-1; no definite D call. The CDR3 is 13 amino acids. Trimming removed 0 bases at V and 5 bases at J, with 7 bases between. Germline-derived CDR1 and CDR2 are MGHDK and SYGVNS. CDR3 sequence (DNA): TGTGCCAGCAGTGAATACAGCGGGACTGAAGCTTTCTTT. This translates into CASSEYSGTEAFF.

This clonotype was seen repeatedly, ten times or more. The chain recombines TRBV5-4 with TRBJ2-7, with D hard to call. The V end lost 1 base, the J end lost 5 bases, and 13 bases lay between the germline ends. CDR1 SGHNT and CDR2 YYREEE come from the germline V gene (reference sequence). This CDR3 spans 14 amino acids. CDR3: CASSLRQEIHEQYF. The CDR3 DNA reads TGTGCCAGCAGCTTGCGGCAGGAGATCCACGAGCAGTACTTC. The variable domain in full, with the rest retrieved from reference TRBV5-4 and TRBJ2-7, is ETGVTQSPTHLIKTRGQQVTLRCSSQSGHNTVSWYQQALGQGPQFIFQYYREEENGRGNFPPRFSGLQFPNYSSELNVNALELDDSALYLCASSLRQEIHEQYFGPGTRLTVT.

This clonotype was found many times. The chain joins TRBV19 to TRBJ1-1, with 10 bases lining up with TRBD1. CDR1 and CDR2 (germline): LNHDA, SQIVND (reference sequence). The trim removed 7 bases at V and 2 bases at J, leaving 4 bases unmatched. The CDR3 runs 14 residues. The CDR3 DNA follows: TGTGCCAGTAAGGGACAGGGGAGAAACACTGAAGCTTTCTTT. Translated: CASKGQGRNTEAFF.

This clonotype was seen ten or more times. The CDR3 DNA reads TGCGCCAGCAGCTCCGGGGGGGCGCTTACTGAAAAACTGTTTTTT. It codes for CASSSGGALTEKLFF. The rearrangement links TRBV5-1 to TRBJ1-4, with a tentative D call TRBD1 (6 bases). Germline-derived CDR1 and CDR2 are SGHRS and YFSETQ. The CDR3 totals 15 residues. V was shortened by 3 bases and J by 7 bases, with 16 bases between the two germline ends.

The V and J genes are TRBV12-3 or TRBV12-4 and TRBJ1-2; TRBD1 aligns across 7 bases. The CDR3 spans 15 residues. V dropped 4 bases and J dropped 6; count of bases not matched to a gene: 11. The CDR3 loop reads CASSSEDRKRDGYTF. The CDR3 DNA reads TGTGCCAGCAGTTCTGAGGACAGGAAACGGGATGGCTACACCTTC.

This clonotype was seen at least ten times. The V and J genes are TRBV5-1 and TRBJ1-2; possibly TRBD1 for D (6 bases). The germline V gene encodes CDR1 SGHRS and CDR2 YFSETQ. Trimming removed 0 bases from V and 5 bases from J, with 11 bases in between. The CDR3 consists of 14 residues. The CDR3 DNA sequence: TGCGCCAGCAGCTTGGACAGGGTGGCGTATGGCTACACCTTC. Protein: CASSLDRVAYGYTF.

The chain couples TRBV5-6 to TRBJ2-5; tentative D call: TRBD1 (5 bases). Germline values: CDR1 SGHDT, CDR2 YYEEEE. Trimming cost V 0 bases and J 8 bases, with 20 bases left between them. The CDR3 consists of 16 residues. DNA for the CDR3: TGTGCCAGCAGCTTGGCGTCCGACAGTGCTGGAAACACCCAGTACTTC. Translating it yields CASSLASDSAGNTQYF.

The genes are TRBV19 and TRBJ2-2, with D unclear. V was shortened by 3 bases and J by 6 bases, with 8 bases between the two germline ends. This CDR3 region has 13 residues. Germline loops: CDR1 LNHDA, CDR2 SQIVND (reference sequence). Written as DNA, the CDR3 is TGTGCCAGTAGTATGGCCGCGTCCGGGGAGCTGTTTTTT. Protein: CASSMAASGELFF. Variable domain in full (rest from reference TRBV19 and TRBJ2-2): DGGITQSPKYLFRKEGQNVTLSCEQNLNHDAMYWYRQDPGQGLRLIYYSQIVNDFQKGDIAEGYSVSREKKESFPLTVTSAQKNPTAFYLCASSMAASGELFFGEGSRLTVL.

This clonotype was found many times. The CDR3 reads CASSPGSREKLFF. The CDR3 coding sequence is TGTGCCAGCAGCCCCGGGTCCCGGGAAAAACTGTTTTTT. The J gene is TRBJ1-4, the V gene TRBV6-6; no clear D. Per germline, CDR1 MNHNY and CDR2 SVGAGI (reference sequence). V was trimmed by 6 bases and J by 8 bases, leaving 13 bases between them. This CDR3 spans 13 amino acids.